This TCR beta chain was captured in a study of Ad26.COV2.S vaccination and SARS-CoV-2 variants. General observations from the study: Relative to placebo recipients, vaccine recipients exhibited elevated spike-specific TCR breadth.

Documented treatment: 19 received Ad26.COV2.S at low or high dose, single or two shots; about 5 received placebo; per-sample allocation not given. Samples analyzed were those drawn on day 63 after the first vaccine or placebo injection. As its vector, the vaccine had Ad26, which expressed Wuhan-strain SARS-CoV-2 spike. In the case of this clone: Antigen unknown.

Germline loops: CDR1 SGDLS, CDR2 YYNGEE. The CDR3 totals 15 residues. Trimming stripped 2 bases from V and 3 bases from J, with 11 bases between. Clones were sequenced by immunoSEQ multiplex PCR, and TCRdb holds only the in-frame ones, with some missing. The table lists hundreds of thousands of clones, approximately 90% of them singletons. The origin of this receptor is a person between 18 and 59 years old who received the Ad26.COV2.S COVID-19 vaccine or a placebo. Sequences were derived from peripheral blood, sampled in a trial of Ad26.COV2.S vaccine versus placebo. This chain connects TRBV9 to TRBJ2-2; D is perhaps TRBD2 (5 bases). This CDR3 reads CASSVSGLDTGELFF. CDR3 coding DNA: TGTGCCAGCAGCGTCTCAGGACTGGACACCGGGGAGCTGTTTTTT.